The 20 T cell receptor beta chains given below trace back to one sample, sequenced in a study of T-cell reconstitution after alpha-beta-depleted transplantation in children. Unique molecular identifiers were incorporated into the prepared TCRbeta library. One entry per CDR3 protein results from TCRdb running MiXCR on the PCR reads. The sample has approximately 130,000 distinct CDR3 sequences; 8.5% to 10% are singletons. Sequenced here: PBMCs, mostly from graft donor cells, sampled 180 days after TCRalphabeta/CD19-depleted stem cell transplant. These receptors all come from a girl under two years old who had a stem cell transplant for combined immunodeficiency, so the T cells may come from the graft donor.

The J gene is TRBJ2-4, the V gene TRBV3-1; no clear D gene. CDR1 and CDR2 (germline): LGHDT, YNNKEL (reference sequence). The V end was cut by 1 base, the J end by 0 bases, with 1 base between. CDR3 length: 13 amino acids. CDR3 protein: CASSQGAKNIQYF. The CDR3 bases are TGTGCCAGCAGCCAAGGAGCCAAAAACATTCAGTACTTC.

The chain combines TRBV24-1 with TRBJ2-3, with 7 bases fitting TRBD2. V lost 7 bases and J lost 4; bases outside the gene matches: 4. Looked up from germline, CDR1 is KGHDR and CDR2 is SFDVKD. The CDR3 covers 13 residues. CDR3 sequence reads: CATSTSASDTQYF. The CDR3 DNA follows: TGTGCCACCAGCACTAGCGCTTCAGATACGCAGTATTTT.

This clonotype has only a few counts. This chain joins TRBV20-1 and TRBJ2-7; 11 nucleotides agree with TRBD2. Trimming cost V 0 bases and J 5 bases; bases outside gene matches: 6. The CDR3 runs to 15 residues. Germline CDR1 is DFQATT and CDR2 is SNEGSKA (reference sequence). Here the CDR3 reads CSARDMGSGGDEQYF. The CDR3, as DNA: TGCAGTGCTAGAGATATGGGTAGCGGGGGGGACGAGCAGTACTTC.

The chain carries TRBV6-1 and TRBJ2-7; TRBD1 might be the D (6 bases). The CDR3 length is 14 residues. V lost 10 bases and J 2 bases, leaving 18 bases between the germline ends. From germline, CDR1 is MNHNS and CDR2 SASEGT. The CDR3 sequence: CAIQTRDIPYEQYF. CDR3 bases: TGTGCCATCCAGACCCGGGACATCCCCTACGAGCAGTACTTC.

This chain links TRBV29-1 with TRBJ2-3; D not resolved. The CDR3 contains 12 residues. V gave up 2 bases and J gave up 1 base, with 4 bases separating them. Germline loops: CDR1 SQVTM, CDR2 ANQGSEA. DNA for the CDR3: TGCAGCGTTGAATGGGGCACAGATACGCAGTATTTT. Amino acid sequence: CSVEWGTDTQYF.

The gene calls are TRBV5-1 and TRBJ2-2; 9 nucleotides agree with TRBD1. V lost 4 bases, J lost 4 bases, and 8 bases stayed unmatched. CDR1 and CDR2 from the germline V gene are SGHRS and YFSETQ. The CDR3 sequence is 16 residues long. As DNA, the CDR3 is TGCGCCAGCAGCCCGAGGGGACAGGGCTCCACCGGGGAGCTGTTTTTT. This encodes CASSPRGQGSTGELFF.

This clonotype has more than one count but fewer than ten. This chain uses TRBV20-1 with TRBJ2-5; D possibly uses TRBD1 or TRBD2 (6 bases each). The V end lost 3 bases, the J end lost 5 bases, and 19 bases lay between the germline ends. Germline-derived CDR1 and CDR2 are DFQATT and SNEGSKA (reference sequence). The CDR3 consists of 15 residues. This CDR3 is CSASGTRGAEETQYF. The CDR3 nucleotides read TGCAGTGCTAGTGGGACGAGGGGGGCTGAGGAGACCCAGTACTTC.

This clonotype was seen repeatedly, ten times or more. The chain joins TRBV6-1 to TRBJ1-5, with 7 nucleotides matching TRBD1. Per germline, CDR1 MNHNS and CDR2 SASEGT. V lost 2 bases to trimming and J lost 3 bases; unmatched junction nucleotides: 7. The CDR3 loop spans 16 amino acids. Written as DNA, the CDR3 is TGTGCCAGCAGTGAAAATGACAGGGTCGCCAATCAGCCCCAGCATTTT. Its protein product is CASSENDRVANQPQHF.

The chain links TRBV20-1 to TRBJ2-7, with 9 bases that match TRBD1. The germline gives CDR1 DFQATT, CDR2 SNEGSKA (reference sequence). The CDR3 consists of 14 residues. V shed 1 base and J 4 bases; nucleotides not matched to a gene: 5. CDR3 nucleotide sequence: TGCAGTGCTAGAGGTGACAGGGGGTTGTACGAGCAGTACTTC. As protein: CSARGDRGLYEQYF.

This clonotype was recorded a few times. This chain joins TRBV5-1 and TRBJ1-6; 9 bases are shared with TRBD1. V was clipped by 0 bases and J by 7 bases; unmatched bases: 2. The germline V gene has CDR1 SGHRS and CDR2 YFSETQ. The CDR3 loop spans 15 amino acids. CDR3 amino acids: CASSLEGQGNSPLHF. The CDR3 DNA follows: TGCGCCAGCAGCTTGGAGGGACAGGGCAATTCACCCCTCCACTTT.

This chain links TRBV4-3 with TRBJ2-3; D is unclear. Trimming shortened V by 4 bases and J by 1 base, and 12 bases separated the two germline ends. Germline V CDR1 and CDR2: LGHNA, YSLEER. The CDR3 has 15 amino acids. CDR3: CASSLQWTGTDTQYF. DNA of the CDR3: TGCGCCAGCAGCCTCCAATGGACGGGCACAGATACGCAGTATTTT.

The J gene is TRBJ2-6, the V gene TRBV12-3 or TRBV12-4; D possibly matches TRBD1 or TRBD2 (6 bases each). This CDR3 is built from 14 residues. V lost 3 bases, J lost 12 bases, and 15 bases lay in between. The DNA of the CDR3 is TGTGCCAGCAGTTTGAATCCGGGGGCGATCGTCCTGACTTTC. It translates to CASSLNPGAIVLTF.

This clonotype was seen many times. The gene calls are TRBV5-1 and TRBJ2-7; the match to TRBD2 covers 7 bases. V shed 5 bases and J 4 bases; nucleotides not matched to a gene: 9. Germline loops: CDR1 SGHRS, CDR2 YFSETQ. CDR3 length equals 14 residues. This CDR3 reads CASRDTGGVYEQYF. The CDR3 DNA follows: TGCGCCAGCAGAGATACGGGAGGCGTTTACGAGCAGTACTTC. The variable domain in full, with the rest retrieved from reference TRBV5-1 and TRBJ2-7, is KAGVTQTPRYLIKTRGQQVTLSCSPISGHRSVSWYQQTPGQGLQFLFEYFSETQRNKGNFPGRFSGRQFSNSRSEMNVSTLELGDSALYLCASRDTGGVYEQYFGPGTRLTVT.

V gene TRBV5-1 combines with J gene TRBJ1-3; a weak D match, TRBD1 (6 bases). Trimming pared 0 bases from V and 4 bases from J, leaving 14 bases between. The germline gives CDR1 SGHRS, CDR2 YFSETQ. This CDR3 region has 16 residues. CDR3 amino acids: CASSLGTAQGGNTIYF. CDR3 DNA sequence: TGCGCCAGCAGCTTGGGGACGGCACAGGGAGGAAACACCATATATTTT.

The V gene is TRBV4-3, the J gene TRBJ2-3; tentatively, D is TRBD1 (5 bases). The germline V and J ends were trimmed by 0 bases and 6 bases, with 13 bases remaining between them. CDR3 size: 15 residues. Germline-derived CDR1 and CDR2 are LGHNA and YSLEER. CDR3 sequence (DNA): TGCGCCAGCAGCCAAGAGCGTGTTCCAGGGGATACGCAGTATTTT. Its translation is CASSQERVPGDTQYF.

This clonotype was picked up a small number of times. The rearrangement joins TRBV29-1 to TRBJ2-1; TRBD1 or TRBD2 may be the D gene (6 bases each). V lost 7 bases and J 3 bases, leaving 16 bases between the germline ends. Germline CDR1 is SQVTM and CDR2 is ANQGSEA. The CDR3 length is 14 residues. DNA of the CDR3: TGCAGCGGGCGCACAGGGAGGTTCTACAATGAGCAGTTCTTC. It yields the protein CSGRTGRFYNEQFF.

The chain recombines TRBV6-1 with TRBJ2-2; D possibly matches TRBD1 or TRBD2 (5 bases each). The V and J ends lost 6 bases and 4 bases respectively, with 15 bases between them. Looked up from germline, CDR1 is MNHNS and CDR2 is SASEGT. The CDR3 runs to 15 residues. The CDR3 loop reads CASSQRGAGTGELFF. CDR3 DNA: TGTGCCAGCAGCCAACGAGGGGCGGGCACCGGGGAGCTGTTTTTT.

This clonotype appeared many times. CDR3 DNA: TGCAGCTTCTCCCGGGACAGGGGCTCCTACGAGCAGTACTTC. It translates to CSFSRDRGSYEQYF. V and J are TRBV29-1 and TRBJ2-7; 10 positions agree with TRBD1. The germline V gene encodes CDR1 SQVTM and CDR2 ANQGSEA. The CDR3 covers 14 residues. V trimming: 8 bases; J trimming: 0 bases; junction bases outside the gene matches: 7.

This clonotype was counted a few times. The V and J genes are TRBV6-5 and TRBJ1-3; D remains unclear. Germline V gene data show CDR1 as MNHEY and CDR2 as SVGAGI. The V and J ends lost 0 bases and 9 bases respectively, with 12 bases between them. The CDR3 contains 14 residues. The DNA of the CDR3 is TGTGCCAGCAGTTACTCAGGCACCCCGAGCACCATATATTTT. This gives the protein CASSYSGTPSTIYF.

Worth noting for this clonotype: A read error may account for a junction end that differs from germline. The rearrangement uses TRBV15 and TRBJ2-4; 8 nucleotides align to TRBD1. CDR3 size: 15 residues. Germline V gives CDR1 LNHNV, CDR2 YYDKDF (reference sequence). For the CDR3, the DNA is TGTGCCACCAGCAGGGAGACAGGGGCCAAAAACAGTCAGTACTTC. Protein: CATSRETGAKNSQYF.